Below, 19 T cell receptor beta chains from the same sample are listed, as sequenced in a study of blood T cell repertoires in COVID-19. Assay: immunoSEQ multiplex PCR; the TCRdb copy retains only in-frame clones and omits some. The sample contains 130,000 to 150,000 clones, around nine tenths of which appear only once. The sequenced sample consisted of peripheral blood. Receptors were obtained from a human donor in a cohort sampled during active COVID-19.

The chain uses TRBV7-2 and TRBJ1-6; 10 bases match TRBD1. The CDR3 runs to 16 residues. V was pared by 3 bases and J by 7 bases, with 6 bases of the junction left unmatched. The germline gives CDR1 SGHTA, CDR2 FQGNSA. Here the CDR3 reads CASSLRGQGNNSPLHF. CDR3 in DNA: TGTGCCAGCAGCTTGCGGGGACAGGGGAACAATTCACCCCTCCACTTT.

The J gene is TRBJ2-2, the V gene TRBV6-5; TRBD2 agrees at 7 bases. With V trimmed by 2 bases and J by 2 bases, 2 bases remained unmatched. Germline lookup yields CDR1 MNHEY and CDR2 SVGAGI. The CDR3 totals 15 residues. CDR3 sequence reads: CASSYGGSNTGELFF. In DNA, the CDR3 is TGTGCCAGCAGTTACGGCGGGAGTAACACCGGGGAGCTGTTTTTT.

The V call is TRBV28, the J call TRBJ2-7, with 10 nucleotides matching TRBD1. Germline CDR1 reads MDHEN; CDR2 reads SYDVKM. The V segment lost 7 bases and the J segment 13 bases; nucleotides outside the gene matches: 16. The CDR3 loop spans 14 amino acids. The CDR3 protein is CASTLGQGPSPFYF. Written as DNA, the CDR3 is TGTGCCAGCACCCTGGGACAGGGGCCTTCGCCCTTTTACTTC.

The chain uses TRBV5-4 and TRBJ2-1; TRBD2 agrees at 12 bases. The CDR3 consists of 15 residues. Germline CDR1 and CDR2: SGHNT and YYREEE (reference sequence). J gave up 8 bases and V 3 bases, and 6 bases lay outside the gene matches. CDR3 sequence reads: CASSSTSGSYHEQFF. The CDR3 DNA follows: TGTGCCAGCAGCTCGACTAGCGGGAGTTACCATGAGCAGTTCTTC.

The V gene is TRBV10-3, the J gene TRBJ1-1; D remains ambiguous. The V end lost 6 bases, the J end lost 1 base, and 12 bases lay between the germline ends. Germline V gene lookup returns CDR1 ENHRY and CDR2 SYGVKD. This CDR3 region has 14 residues. The CDR3 here is CAIRRPGGNTEAFF. Written as DNA, the CDR3 is TGTGCCATCAGGAGACCCGGAGGGAACACTGAAGCTTTCTTT.

The rearrangement uses TRBV28 and TRBJ2-5, with D possibly matching TRBD1 (7 bases). Trimming removed 6 bases at V and 0 bases at J, with 14 bases between. The CDR3 covers 15 residues. Germline assignment: CDR1 MDHEN and CDR2 SYDVKM. CDR3 protein: CASSSPGGYQETQYF. CDR3 nucleotide sequence: TGTGCCAGCAGCTCCCCAGGGGGGTACCAAGAGACCCAGTACTTC.

V usage is TRBV6-5 and J usage is TRBJ2-3; the match to TRBD2 covers 7 bases. The CDR3 contains 15 residues. Per the germline V gene, CDR1 is MNHEY and CDR2 is SVGAGI. V shed 6 bases and J 4 bases; nucleotides not matched to a gene: 10. The CDR3 region is CASSGLDLSPDTQYF. CDR3 coding DNA: TGTGCCAGCAGCGGACTAGACCTGTCCCCAGATACGCAGTATTTT.

CDR3 in DNA: TGTGCCAGCAGGTTCGACGGGAATGGCTACACCTTC. As protein: CASRFDGNGYTF. The chain joins TRBV7-9 to TRBJ1-2; D remains ambiguous. Germline assignment: CDR1 SEHNR and CDR2 FQNEAQ (reference sequence). The CDR3 loop spans 12 amino acids. Trimming left V 6 bases short and J 6 bases short, with 11 bases between.

The J gene is TRBJ2-3, the V gene TRBV6-5; TRBD1 matches 11 bases. This CDR3 has 15 residues. The J segment lost 5 bases and the V segment lost 8 bases, leaving 9 bases of the junction unmatched. Per germline, CDR1 MNHEY and CDR2 SVGAGI. CDR3 sequence reads: CASARDRGSVDTQYF. CDR3 sequence (DNA): TGTGCCAGCGCTCGGGACAGGGGGTCGGTAGATACGCAGTATTTT.

The chain's CDR3 is CASSFWEGGTDTQYF. In DNA form, the CDR3 reads TGTGCCAGCAGTTTCTGGGAAGGGGGCACAGATACGCAGTATTTT. This chain joins TRBV27 and TRBJ2-3, with D possibly being TRBD1 (5 bases). Germline values: CDR1 MNHEY, CDR2 SMNVEV (reference sequence). The CDR3 length is 15 residues. The V and J ends lost 3 bases and 1 base respectively, with 11 bases between them.

The rearrangement uses TRBV5-4 and TRBJ2-1; 8 bases line up with TRBD1. Germline V gene lookup returns CDR1 SGHNT and CDR2 YYREEE (reference sequence). CDR3 length: 14 residues. V was pared by 3 bases and J by 5 bases, with 4 bases of the junction left unmatched. CDR3 sequence reads: CASSSRTGNNEQFF. The CDR3 region has the DNA TGTGCCAGCAGCTCCCGGACAGGGAACAATGAGCAGTTCTTC.

V is TRBV4-3 and J is TRBJ1-6, with D maybe TRBD1 (5 bases). V lost 1 base and J 1 base, leaving 11 bases between the germline ends. Looked up from germline, CDR1 is LGHNA and CDR2 is YSLEER. This CDR3 is built from 17 residues. For the CDR3, the DNA is TGCGCCAGCAGCCAAGTCGGCGGGGGATCCTATAATTCACCCCTCCACTTT. Its protein is CASSQVGGGSYNSPLHF.

The genes are TRBV4-1 and TRBJ1-1, with no clear D. Germline V gives CDR1 MGHRA, CDR2 YSYEKL. The CDR3 totals 13 residues. V was trimmed by 1 base and J by 8 bases, leaving 11 bases between them. In nucleotides, the CDR3 is TGCGCCAGCAGCCAAGCGCGGGTCACCGAAGCTTTCTTT. Translated: CASSQARVTEAFF.

V and J are TRBV30 and TRBJ1-3; 8 bases line up with TRBD1. The CDR3 consists of 15 residues. V lost 3 bases and J lost 3; bases outside the gene matches: 7. Germline V gene sequence: CDR1 GTSNPN, CDR2 SVGIG (reference sequence). CDR3 sequence reads: CAWSAQGAGGNTIYF. In DNA, the CDR3 is TGTGCCTGGAGCGCCCAGGGGGCTGGTGGAAACACCATATATTTT.

CDR3: CSVGRDVSTDTQYF. Written as DNA, the CDR3 is TGCAGCGTTGGGAGAGACGTTAGCACAGATACGCAGTATTTT. The chain employs TRBV29-1 and TRBJ2-3; D not resolved. Germline values: CDR1 SQVTM, CDR2 ANQGSEA. V lost 4 bases to trimming and J lost 0 bases, with 11 bases between them. This CDR3 is built from 14 residues.

The V and J genes are TRBV6-1 and TRBJ1-1; 7 nucleotides agree with TRBD1. The V gene's germline CDR1 is MNHNS and CDR2 SASEGT. The CDR3 loop spans 19 amino acids. The V gene end was trimmed by 1 base and the J gene end by 0 bases; junction bases not matched to a gene: 14. The CDR3 DNA reads TGTGCCAGCAGTGAAGGGGAGAGGGGACAGAGACTCATGAACACTGAAGCTTTCTTT. This codes for CASSEGERGQRLMNTEAFF.

This clone was observed a few times. The V gene is TRBV19, the J gene TRBJ1-5; D possibly corresponds to TRBD1 (5 bases). CDR3 length: 13 amino acids. The germline V gene has CDR1 LNHDA and CDR2 SQIVND (reference sequence). V was pared by 6 bases and J by 5 bases, with 11 bases between. CDR3 sequence: CASSWGSYQPQHF. The CDR3, as DNA: TGTGCCAGTAGCTGGGGCAGTTATCAGCCCCAGCATTTT.

The V call is TRBV27, the J call TRBJ2-7, with D maybe TRBD2 (6 bases). The CDR3 sequence is 15 residues long. CDR1 and CDR2 (germline): MNHEY, SMNVEV (reference sequence). V was cut by 5 bases and J by 4 bases, with 18 bases left in between. The CDR3 loop reads CASSPRGTGSYEQYF. The CDR3, as DNA: TGTGCCAGCAGTCCGCGCGGGACGGGGAGTTACGAGCAGTACTTC.

The CDR3 DNA sequence: TGTGCCAGCAGCTACCTAGCGGGGGGCCGTTGGGGGCTCGAAACCCAGTACTTC. It codes for CASSYLAGGRWGLETQYF. The V call is TRBV7-2, the J call TRBJ2-5; TRBD2 agrees at 11 bases. Germline lookup yields CDR1 SGHTA and CDR2 FQGNSA. CDR3 length: 18 amino acids. The J segment lost 8 bases and the V segment lost 4 bases, leaving 18 bases of the junction unmatched. Variable domain in full (rest from reference TRBV7-2 and TRBJ2-5): GAGVSQSPSNKVTEKGKDVELRCDPISGHTALYWYRQSLGQGLEFLIYFQGNSAPDKSGLPSDRFSAERTGGSVSTLTIQRTQQEDSAVYLCASSYLAGGRWGLETQYFGPGTRLLVL.